The 8 T cell receptor beta chains below all came from one sample that was sequenced in a study of blood T cell repertoires in COVID-19. Using immunoSEQ multiplex PCR, the repertoire was profiled, and TCRdb retains in-frame clones only, with some absent. The sample carries around 180,000 clones, about 81% recorded once. The specimen was peripheral blood. These receptors were obtained from a woman over 75 with COVID-19, enrolled during active disease.

In this sample, this clone turned up once. The chain carries TRBV19 and TRBJ1-2; a possible D gene is TRBD1 (6 bases). The V gene lost 5 bases and the J gene lost 1 base, with 17 bases spanning the gap. This CDR3 spans 16 amino acids. Per germline, CDR1 LNHDA and CDR2 SQIVND (reference sequence). The CDR3 DNA reads TGTGCCAGTAGTCCGATGGGGGCGGCGGGTAACTATGGCTACACCTTC. It is translated as CASSPMGAAGNYGYTF.

This chain connects TRBV5-1 to TRBJ2-1; 8 positions agree with TRBD2. The CDR3 extends over 15 amino acids. Losses at the gene ends were 3 bases for V and 7 bases for J; bases not matched to a gene: 9. Germline V gene lookup returns CDR1 SGHRS and CDR2 YFSETQ. CDR3: CASSSSPGTRNEQFF. CDR3 sequence (DNA): TGCGCCAGCAGCTCCAGTCCCGGGACTAGAAATGAGCAGTTCTTC.

This rearrangement joins TRBV27 to TRBJ1-2; D remains unclear. The CDR3 totals 11 residues. Germline loops: CDR1 MNHEY, CDR2 SMNVEV (reference sequence). Trimming took off 6 bases at V and 3 bases at J, with 5 bases between the two ends. CDR3 loop: CASRGYYGYTF. CDR3 nucleotide sequence: TGTGCCAGCAGGGGCTACTATGGCTACACCTTC.

Here the CDR3 reads CASSLAGANEKLFF. The CDR3 DNA is TGTGCCAGCAGTTTAGCGGGGGCTAATGAAAAACTGTTTTTT. This chain uses TRBV27 with TRBJ1-4; a weak D match, TRBD1 (5 bases). The CDR3 has 14 residues. CDR1 and CDR2 from the germline V gene are MNHEY and SMNVEV (reference sequence). V lost 2 bases and J lost 3, with 7 bases in between.

The chain combines TRBV11-3 with TRBJ2-1, with D maybe TRBD2 (7 bases). There are 16 residues in the CDR3. V was shortened by 5 bases and J by 2 bases, with 16 bases between the two germline ends. Germline V gives CDR1 SGHNT, CDR2 YENEEA. CDR3 in DNA: TGTGCCAGCAGCCCTCGGGGGGCCACGGCCTACAATGAGCAGTTCTTC. Protein product: CASSPRGATAYNEQFF.

The chain combines TRBV5-4 with TRBJ2-5; 9 bases line up with TRBD1. Germline CDR1 and CDR2: SGHNT and YYREEE (reference sequence). The CDR3 has 15 amino acids. Unmatched junction bases numbered 7, after V lost 3 bases and J lost 4 bases. CDR3 sequence: CASSSQQGARETQYF. The CDR3 bases are TGTGCCAGCAGCTCACAACAGGGGGCAAGAGAGACCCAGTACTTC. Filled out from reference TRBV5-4 and TRBJ2-5, the complete variable domain reads ETGVTQSPTHLIKTRGQQVTLRCSSQSGHNTVSWYQQALGQGPQFIFQYYREEENGRGNFPPRFSGLQFPNYSSELNVNALELDDSALYLCASSSQQGARETQYFGPGTRLLVL.

The chain is built from TRBV12-3 or TRBV12-4 and TRBJ2-5, with D possibly TRBD1 on 6 matching bases. The CDR3 covers 13 residues. Trimming left V 6 bases short and J 3 bases short, with 11 bases between. In DNA, the CDR3 is TGTGCCAGCAGCCGGGACACCAAAGAGACCCAGTACTTC. Protein: CASSRDTKETQYF.

The chain has TRBV5-4 and TRBJ2-3, with 9 bases fitting TRBD2. This CDR3 region has 16 residues. The junction had 7 bases not matched to a gene; V was cut back by 1 base and J by 4 bases. Germline CDR1 and CDR2: SGHNT and YYREEE (reference sequence). This chain's CDR3 is CASSLPRGGAADTQYF. The DNA for the CDR3 is TGTGCCAGCAGCTTGCCACGCGGGGGGGCGGCAGATACGCAGTATTTT.